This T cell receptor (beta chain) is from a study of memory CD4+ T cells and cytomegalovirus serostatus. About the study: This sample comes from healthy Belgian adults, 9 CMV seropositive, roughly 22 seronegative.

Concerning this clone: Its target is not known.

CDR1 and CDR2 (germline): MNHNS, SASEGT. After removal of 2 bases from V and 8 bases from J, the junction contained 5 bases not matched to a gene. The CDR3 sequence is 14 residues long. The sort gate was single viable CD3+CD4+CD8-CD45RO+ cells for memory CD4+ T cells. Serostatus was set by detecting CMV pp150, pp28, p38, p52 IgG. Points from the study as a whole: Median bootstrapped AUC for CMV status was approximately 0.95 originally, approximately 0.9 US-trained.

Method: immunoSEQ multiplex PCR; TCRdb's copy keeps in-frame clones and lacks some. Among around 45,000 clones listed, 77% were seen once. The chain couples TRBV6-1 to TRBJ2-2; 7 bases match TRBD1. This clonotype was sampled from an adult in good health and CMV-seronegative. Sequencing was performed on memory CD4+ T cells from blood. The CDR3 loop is CASSENRGVGELFF. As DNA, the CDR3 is TGTGCCAGCAGTGAAAACAGGGGTGTGGGGGAGCTGTTTTTT.